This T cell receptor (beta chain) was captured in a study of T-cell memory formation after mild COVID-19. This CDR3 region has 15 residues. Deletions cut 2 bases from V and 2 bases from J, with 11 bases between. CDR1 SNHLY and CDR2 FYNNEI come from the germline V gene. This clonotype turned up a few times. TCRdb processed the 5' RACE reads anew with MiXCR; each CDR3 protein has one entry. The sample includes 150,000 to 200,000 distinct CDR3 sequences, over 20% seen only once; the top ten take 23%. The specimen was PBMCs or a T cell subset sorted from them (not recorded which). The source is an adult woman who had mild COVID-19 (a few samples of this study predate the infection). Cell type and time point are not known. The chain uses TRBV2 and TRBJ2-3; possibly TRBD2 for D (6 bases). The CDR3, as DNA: TGTGCCAGCAGTGAACCCGGGGGTGCCACAGATACGCAGTATTTT. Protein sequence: CASSEPGGATDTQYF.